This T cell receptor beta chain was captured by sequencing in a study of T cells in localized non-small cell lung cancer (TCRdb year 2020). About the full investigation: T cell repertoires of more than 200 early-stage NSCLC patients were analyzed, with tumors being compared against uninvolved tumor-adjacent lungs. Of the NSCLC patients, fewer than 150 were male and roughly 110 were female, and the mean age was about 69 years. The cohort comprised approximately 240 treatment-naïve NSCLC patients with resected, localized lung tumors.

The CDR3 starts with the cysteine, ends with the phenylalanine, and has 16 residues. Here the CDR3 DNA is all that survives: 48 bases in frame from base 1. Trimming takes 3 bases from V and 3 bases from J, and the germline ends sit 17 bases apart. Reading the germline V gene gives CDR1 SGHNT and CDR2 YENEEA. Concerning this clone itself: Its antigen remains unidentified. Base qualities are not recorded, but no much larger clone differs from it by a single base.

TCR beta CDR3 regions were sequenced from DNA using the immunoSEQ Assay. In the authors' own workflow: T cell density was computed as TCR beta template counts normalized to usable DNA estimated by amplifying housekeeping genes. Using the preseqR package, richness was estimated by extrapolating to 120,000 templates for tissue samples and 400,000 templates for PBMC samples. Clonality was defined by subtracting Pielou's evenness from one. Tissue-enriched TCRs were identified by differential abundance testing using productive amino-acid clonotypes, minimum total count 5 and alpha 0.1. The Jaccard Index and the Morisita Overlap Index were used to measure repertoire overlap between compartments. GLIPH grouped TCR beta CDR3s together with public tetramer-defined viral CDR3s, and a viral motif had to include at least three viral sequences and show V-gene enrichment. In its TCRdb copy, this immuneACCESS table keeps in-frame sequences only and misses some clones. Where compared with another copy, unresolved V genes explain less than half of these, and the others have no known cause. From that table come the V and J calls and clone size; the DNA was used to work out D and trimming. A total of about 2,000 clones appear in this sample, 25% to 35% of them only once. About a sixth of the sample is in the top ten clones.

Two independent pathologists confirmed that the uninvolved adjacent lung, which was taken at least 2 cm from the tumor margin, was free of atypia. At diagnosis, peripheral blood, uninvolved tumor-adjacent lung and tumor were collected and stored as a combination of fresh-frozen and FFPE material. Study-wide findings and limitations: Of the top 100 tumor clones, a median of approximately 60 were detected in paired uninvolved adjacent lung; under 35 were also among that lung's top 100. Longer overall survival was associated with higher blood T cell density, whereas shorter survival was associated with higher adjacent-lung clonality. Because the study design was exploratory, TCR variables were selected using unadjusted p-values without false-discovery rate correction. Multi-region tumor sequencing was not performed, so intratumor heterogeneity could not be excluded. Uninvolved tumor-adjacent lung showed the highest T cell clonality, higher than tumor, which suggests more focused antigenic responses in the uninvolved tumor-adjacent lung.

This clonotype was sampled from a woman between 40 and 69 years old with stage II squamous cell lung carcinoma. The sample consisted of normal lung tissue next to the tumor, taken before any cancer treatment. The chain uses TRBV11-3 and TRBJ1-2; D gene: possibly TRBD1, on 5 matching bases. The CDR3 is CASSLVPGTGDYGYTF. The nucleotide sequence reads TGTGCCAGCAGCTTGGTCCCGGGGACGGGCGACTATGGCTACACCTTC.